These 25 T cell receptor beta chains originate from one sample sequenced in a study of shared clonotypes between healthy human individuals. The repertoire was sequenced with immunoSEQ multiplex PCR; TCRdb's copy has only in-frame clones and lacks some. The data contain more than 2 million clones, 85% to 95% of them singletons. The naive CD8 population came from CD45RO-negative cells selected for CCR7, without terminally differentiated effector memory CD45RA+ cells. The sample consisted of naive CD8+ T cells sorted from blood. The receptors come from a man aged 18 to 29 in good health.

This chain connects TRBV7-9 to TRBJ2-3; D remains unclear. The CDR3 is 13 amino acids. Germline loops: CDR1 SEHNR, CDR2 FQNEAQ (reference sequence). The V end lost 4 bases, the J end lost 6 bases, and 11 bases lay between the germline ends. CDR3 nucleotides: TGTGCCAGCAGCTATTCCTTGGAGGATACGCAGTATTTT. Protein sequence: CASSYSLEDTQYF.

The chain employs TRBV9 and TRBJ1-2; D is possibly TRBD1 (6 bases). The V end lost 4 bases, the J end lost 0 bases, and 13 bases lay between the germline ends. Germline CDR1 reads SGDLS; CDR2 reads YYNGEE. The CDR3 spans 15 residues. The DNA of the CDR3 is TGTGCCAGCAGCCCAGATGGGGGCCCTAACTATGGCTACACCTTC. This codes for CASSPDGGPNYGYTF.

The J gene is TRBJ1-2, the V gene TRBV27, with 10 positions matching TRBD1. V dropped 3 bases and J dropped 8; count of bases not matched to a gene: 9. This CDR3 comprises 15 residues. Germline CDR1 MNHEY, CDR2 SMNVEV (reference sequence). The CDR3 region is CASSLTTGGSWGYTF. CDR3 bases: TGTGCCAGCAGTTTGACGACAGGGGGCTCTTGGGGCTACACCTTC.

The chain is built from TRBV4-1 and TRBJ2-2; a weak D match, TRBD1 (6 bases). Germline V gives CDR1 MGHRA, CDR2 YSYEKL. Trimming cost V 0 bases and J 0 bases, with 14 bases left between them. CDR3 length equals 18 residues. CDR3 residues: CASSQDRGTQPNTGELFF. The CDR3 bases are TGCGCCAGCAGCCAAGATAGAGGGACACAACCGAACACCGGGGAGCTGTTTTTT.

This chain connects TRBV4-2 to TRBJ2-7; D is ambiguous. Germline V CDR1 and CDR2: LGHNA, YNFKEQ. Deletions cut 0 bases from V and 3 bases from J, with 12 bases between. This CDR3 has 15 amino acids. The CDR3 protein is CASSQERSVYYEQYF. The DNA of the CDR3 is TGTGCCAGCAGCCAAGAGAGGAGCGTTTACTACGAGCAGTACTTC.

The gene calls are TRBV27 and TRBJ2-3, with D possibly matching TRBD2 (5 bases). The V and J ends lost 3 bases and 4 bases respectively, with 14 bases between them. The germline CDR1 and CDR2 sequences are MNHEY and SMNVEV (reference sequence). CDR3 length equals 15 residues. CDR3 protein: CASSFGWGAADTQYF. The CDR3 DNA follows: TGTGCCAGCAGTTTCGGGTGGGGAGCGGCAGATACGCAGTATTTT.

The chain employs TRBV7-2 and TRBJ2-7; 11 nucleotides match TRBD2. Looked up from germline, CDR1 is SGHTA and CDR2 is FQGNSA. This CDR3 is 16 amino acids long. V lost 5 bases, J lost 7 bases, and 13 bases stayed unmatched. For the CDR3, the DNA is TGTGCCAGCAGCATCCTACTAGCGGGGGCCCCGGTAGAGCAGTACTTC. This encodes CASSILLAGAPVEQYF.

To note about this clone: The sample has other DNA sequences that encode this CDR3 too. CDR3 amino acids: CASSQGGGDEQFF. The CDR3 nucleotides read TGCGCCAGCAGCCAAGGAGGGGGCGATGAGCAGTTCTTC. The chain carries TRBV4-1 and TRBJ2-1; 7 bases map to TRBD1. V dropped 1 base and J dropped 8; count of bases not matched to a gene: 2. The CDR3 is 13 amino acids. The germline V gene encodes CDR1 MGHRA and CDR2 YSYEKL.

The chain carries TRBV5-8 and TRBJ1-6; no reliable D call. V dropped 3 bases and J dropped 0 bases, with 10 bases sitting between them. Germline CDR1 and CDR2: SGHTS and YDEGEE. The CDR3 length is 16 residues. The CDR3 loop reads CASSSQPFSYNSPLHF. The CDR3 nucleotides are TGTGCCAGCAGCTCACAGCCTTTCTCCTATAATTCACCCCTCCACTTT.

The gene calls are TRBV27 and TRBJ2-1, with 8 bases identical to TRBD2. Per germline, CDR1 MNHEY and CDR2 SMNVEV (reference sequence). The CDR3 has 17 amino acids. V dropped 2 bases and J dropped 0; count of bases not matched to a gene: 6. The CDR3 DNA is TGTGCCAGCAGTTTACTCCCGGGGGGGCTCTCCTACAATGAGCAGTTCTTC. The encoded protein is CASSLLPGGLSYNEQFF.

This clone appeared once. The CDR3 nucleotides are TGTGCCAGCAGCGAGTCACTAGCGGGGGGCCCTAGCGCGCAGTACTTC. Encoded protein: CASSESLAGGPSAQYF. The chain employs TRBV7-2 and TRBJ2-7, with 12 bases matching TRBD2. Per germline, CDR1 SGHTA and CDR2 FQGNSA. The length of the CDR3 is 16 residues. Trimming took 5 bases from V and 9 from J; bases not matched to a gene: 14.

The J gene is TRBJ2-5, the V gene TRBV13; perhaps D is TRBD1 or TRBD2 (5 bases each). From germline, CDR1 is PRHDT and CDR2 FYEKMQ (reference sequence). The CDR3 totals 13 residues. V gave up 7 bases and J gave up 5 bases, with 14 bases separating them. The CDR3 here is CASTLWGMETQYF. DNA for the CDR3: TGTGCCAGCACCCTATGGGGGATGGAGACCCAGTACTTC.

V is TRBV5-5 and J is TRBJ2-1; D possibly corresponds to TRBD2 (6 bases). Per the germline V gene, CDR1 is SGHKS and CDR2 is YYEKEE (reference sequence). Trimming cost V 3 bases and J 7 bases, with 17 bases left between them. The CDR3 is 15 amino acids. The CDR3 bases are TGTGCCAGCAGCTCAGCCATCGGGGCGGGAAATGAGCAGTTCTTC. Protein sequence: CASSSAIGAGNEQFF.

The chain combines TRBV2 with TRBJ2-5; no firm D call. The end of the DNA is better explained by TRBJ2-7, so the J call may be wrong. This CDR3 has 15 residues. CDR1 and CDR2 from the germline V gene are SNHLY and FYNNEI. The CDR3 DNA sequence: TGTGCCAGCAGTGAACAACTTACCCTCTCCTACGAGCAGTACTTC. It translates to CASSEQLTLSYEQYF.

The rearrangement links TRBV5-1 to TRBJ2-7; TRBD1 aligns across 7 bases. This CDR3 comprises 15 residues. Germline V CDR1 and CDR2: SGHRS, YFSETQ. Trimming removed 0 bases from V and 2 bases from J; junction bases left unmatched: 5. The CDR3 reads CASSLVQGDPYEQYF. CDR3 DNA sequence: TGCGCCAGCAGCTTGGTGCAGGGGGACCCCTACGAGCAGTACTTC.

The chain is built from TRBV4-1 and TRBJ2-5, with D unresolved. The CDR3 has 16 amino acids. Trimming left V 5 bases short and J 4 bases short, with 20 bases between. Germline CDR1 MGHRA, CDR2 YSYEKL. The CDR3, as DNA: TGCGCCAGCAGCAAAACTGTGCCCCCCCGGGTAGAGACCCAGTACTTC. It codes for CASSKTVPPRVETQYF.

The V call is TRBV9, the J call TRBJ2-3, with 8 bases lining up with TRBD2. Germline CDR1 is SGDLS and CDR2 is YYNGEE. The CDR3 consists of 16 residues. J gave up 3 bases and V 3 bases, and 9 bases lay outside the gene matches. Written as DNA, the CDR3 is TGTGCCAGCAGCGGAACTAGCGGTCCCCATACAGATACGCAGTATTTT. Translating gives CASSGTSGPHTDTQYF.

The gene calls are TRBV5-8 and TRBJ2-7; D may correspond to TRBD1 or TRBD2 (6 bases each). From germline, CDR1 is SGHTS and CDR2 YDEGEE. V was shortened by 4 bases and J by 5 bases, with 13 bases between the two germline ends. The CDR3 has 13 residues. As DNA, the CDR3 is TGTGCCAGCAGCCGGGGACGGGGGCACGAGCAGTACTTC. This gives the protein CASSRGRGHEQYF. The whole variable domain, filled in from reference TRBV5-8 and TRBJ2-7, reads EAGVTQSPTHLIKTRGQQATLRCSPISGHTSVYWYQQALGLGLQFLLWYDEGEERNRGNFPPRFSGRQFPNYSSELNVNALELEDSALYLCASSRGRGHEQYFGPGTRLTVT.

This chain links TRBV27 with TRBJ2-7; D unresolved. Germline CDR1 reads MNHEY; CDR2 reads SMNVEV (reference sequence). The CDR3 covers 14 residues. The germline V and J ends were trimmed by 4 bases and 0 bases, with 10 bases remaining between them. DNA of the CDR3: TGTGCCAGCAGTTCCTTGGGGAACTCCTACGAGCAGTACTTC. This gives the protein CASSSLGNSYEQYF.

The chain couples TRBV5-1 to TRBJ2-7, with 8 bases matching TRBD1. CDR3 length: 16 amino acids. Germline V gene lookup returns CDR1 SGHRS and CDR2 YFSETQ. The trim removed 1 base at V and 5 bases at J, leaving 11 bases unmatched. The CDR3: CASSLPKGQVHHEQYF. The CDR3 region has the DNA TGCGCCAGCAGCTTGCCGAAGGGACAGGTCCACCACGAGCAGTACTTC. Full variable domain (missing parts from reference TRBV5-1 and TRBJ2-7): KAGVTQTPRYLIKTRGQQVTLSCSPISGHRSVSWYQQTPGQGLQFLFEYFSETQRNKGNFPGRFSGRQFSNSRSEMNVSTLELGDSALYLCASSLPKGQVHHEQYFGPGTRLTVT.

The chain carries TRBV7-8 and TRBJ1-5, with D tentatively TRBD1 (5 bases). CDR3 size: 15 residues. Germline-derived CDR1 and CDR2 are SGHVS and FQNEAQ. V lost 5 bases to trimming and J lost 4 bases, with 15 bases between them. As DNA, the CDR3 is TGTGCCAGCAGCCCCCGGGACTTTTTAAATCAGCCCCAGCATTTT. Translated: CASSPRDFLNQPQHF.

In DNA form, the CDR3 reads TGTGCCAGCAGTGACAGGGGAAAGGATTGGGACGCTGAAGCTTTCTTT. This codes for CASSDRGKDWDAEAFF. The chain links TRBV2 to TRBJ1-1, with D perhaps TRBD1 (6 bases). Trimming removed 3 bases from V and 6 bases from J, with 20 bases in between. Per germline, CDR1 SNHLY and CDR2 FYNNEI. The CDR3 is 16 amino acids.

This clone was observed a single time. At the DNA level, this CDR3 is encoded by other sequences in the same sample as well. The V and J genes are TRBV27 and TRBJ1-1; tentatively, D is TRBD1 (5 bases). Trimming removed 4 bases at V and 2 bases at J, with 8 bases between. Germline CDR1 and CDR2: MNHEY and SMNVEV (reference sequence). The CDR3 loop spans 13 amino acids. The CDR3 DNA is TGTGCCAGCAGTTGGGGCGGAAACACTGAAGCTTTCTTT. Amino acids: CASSWGGNTEAFF.

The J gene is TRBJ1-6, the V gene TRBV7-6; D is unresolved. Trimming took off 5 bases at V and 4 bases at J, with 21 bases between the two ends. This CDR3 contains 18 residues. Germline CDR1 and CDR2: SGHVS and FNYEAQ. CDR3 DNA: TGTGCCAGCAGCCCAGTCATAGGAACGCCAAATTATAATTCACCCCTCCACTTT. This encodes CASSPVIGTPNYNSPLHF.

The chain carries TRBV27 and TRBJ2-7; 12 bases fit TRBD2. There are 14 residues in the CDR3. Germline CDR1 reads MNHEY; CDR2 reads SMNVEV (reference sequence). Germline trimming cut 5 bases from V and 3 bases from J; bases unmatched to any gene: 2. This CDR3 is CASSGLAGLYEQYF. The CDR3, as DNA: TGTGCCAGCAGTGGACTAGCGGGACTCTACGAGCAGTACTTC.